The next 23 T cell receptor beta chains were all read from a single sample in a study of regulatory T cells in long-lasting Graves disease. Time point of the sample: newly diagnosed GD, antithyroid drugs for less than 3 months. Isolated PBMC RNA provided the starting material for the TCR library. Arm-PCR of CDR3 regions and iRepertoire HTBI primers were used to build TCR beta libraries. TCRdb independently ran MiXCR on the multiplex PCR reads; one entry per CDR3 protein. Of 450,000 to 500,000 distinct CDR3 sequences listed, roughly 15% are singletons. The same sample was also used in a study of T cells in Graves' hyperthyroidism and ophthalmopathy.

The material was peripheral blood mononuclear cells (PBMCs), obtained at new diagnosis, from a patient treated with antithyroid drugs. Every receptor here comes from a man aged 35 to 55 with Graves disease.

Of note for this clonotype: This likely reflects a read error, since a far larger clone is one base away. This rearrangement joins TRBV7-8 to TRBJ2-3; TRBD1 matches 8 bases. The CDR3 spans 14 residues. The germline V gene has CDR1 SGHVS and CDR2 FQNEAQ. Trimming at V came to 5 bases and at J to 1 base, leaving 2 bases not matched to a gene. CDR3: CASSAGQGTDTQYF. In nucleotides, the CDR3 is TGTGCCAGCAGCGCGGGACAGGGCACAGATACGCAGTATTTT.

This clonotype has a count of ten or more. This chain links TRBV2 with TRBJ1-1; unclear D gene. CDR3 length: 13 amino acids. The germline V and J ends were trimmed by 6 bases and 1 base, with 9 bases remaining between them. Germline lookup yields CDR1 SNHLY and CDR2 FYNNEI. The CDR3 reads CASRETANTEAFF. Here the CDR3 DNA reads TGTGCCAGCAGGGAGACGGCGAACACTGAAGCTTTCTTT. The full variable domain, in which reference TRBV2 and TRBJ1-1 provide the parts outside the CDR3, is EPEVTQTPSHQVTQMGQEVILRCVPISNHLYFYWYRQILGQKVEFLVSFYNNEISEKSEIFDDQFSVERPDGSNFTLKIRSTKLEDSAMYFCASRETANTEAFFGQGTRLTVV.

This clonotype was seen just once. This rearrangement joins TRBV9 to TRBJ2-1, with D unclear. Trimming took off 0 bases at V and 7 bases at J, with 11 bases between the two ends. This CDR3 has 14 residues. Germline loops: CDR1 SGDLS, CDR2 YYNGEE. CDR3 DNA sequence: TGTGCCAGCAGCGTAGAGGCCTACTCTAATGAGCAGTTCTTC. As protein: CASSVEAYSNEQFF.

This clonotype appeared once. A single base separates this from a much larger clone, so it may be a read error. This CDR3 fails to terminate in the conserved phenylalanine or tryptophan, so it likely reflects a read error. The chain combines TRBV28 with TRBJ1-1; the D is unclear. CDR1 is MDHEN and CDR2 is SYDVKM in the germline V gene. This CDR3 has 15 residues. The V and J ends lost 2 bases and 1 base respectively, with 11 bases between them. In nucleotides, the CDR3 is TGTGCCAGCAGTTTACAAAGAGGGAGGAACACTGAAGCTTTCCTT. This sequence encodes CASSLQRGRNTEAFL.

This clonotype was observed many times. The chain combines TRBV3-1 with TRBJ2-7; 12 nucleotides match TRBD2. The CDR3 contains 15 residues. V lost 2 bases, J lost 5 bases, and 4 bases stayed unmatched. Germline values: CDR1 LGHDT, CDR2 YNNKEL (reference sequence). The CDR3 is CASSQFLAGGNEQYF. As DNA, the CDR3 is TGTGCCAGCAGCCAATTTCTAGCGGGAGGGAACGAGCAGTACTTC.

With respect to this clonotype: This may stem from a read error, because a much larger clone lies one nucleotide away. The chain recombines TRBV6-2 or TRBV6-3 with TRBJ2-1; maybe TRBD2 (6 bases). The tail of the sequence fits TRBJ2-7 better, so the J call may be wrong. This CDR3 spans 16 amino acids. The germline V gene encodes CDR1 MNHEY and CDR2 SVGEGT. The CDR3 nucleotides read TGTGCCAGCAGCACGACCGGGACTTCCCCCTGGAATGAGCAGTACTTC. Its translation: CASSTTGTSPWNEQYF.

The CDR3 sequence: CASSLEPYNEQFF. In DNA, the CDR3 is TGTGCCAGCAGTTTAGAGCCTTACAATGAGCAGTTCTTC. The chain links TRBV12-3 or TRBV12-4 to TRBJ2-1; D remains ambiguous. CDR3 length: 13 amino acids. V was shortened by 1 base and J by 4 bases, with 5 bases between the two germline ends.

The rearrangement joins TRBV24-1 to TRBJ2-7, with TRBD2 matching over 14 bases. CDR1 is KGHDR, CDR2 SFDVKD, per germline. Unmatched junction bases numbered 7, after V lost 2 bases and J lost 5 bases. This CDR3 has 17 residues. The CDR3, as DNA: TGTGCCACCAGTGATTCCGGGACTAGCGGGAGCTGGGACGAGCAGTACTTC. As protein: CATSDSGTSGSWDEQYF.

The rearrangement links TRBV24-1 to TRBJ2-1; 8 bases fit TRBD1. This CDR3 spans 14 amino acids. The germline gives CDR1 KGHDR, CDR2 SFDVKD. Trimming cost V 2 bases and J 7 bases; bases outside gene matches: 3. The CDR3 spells CATSDSGGENEQFF. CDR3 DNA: TGTGCCACCAGTGATTCAGGGGGCGAAAATGAGCAGTTCTTC.

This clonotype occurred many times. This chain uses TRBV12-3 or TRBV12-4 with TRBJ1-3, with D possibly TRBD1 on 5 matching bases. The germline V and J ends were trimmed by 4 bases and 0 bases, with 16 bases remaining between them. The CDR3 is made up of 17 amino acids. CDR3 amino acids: CASSSLTVAPSGNTIYF. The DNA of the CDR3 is TGTGCCAGCAGTTCGCTGACAGTGGCCCCCTCTGGAAACACCATATATTTT.

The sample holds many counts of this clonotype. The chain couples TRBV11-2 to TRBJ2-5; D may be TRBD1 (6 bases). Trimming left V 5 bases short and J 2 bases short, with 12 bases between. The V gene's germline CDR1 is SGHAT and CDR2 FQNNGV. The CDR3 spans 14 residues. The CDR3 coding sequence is TGTGCCAGCAGCCTTTGGGACAATCAAGAGACCCAGTACTTC. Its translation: CASSLWDNQETQYF. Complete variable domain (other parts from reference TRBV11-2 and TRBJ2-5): EAGVAQSPRYKIIEKRQSVAFWCNPISGHATLYWYQQILGQGPKLLIQFQNNGVVDDSQLPKDRFSAERLKGVDSTLKIQPAKLEDSAVYLCASSLWDNQETQYFGPGTRLLVL.

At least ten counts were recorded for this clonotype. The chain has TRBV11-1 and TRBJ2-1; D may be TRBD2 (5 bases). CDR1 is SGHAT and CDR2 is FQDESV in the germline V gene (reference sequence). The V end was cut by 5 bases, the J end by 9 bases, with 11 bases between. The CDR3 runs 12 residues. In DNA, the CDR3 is TGTGCCAGCAGCGTAGGAGAGGGTGAGCAGTTCTTC. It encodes CASSVGEGEQFF. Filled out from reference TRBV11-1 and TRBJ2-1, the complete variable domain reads EAEVAQSPRYKITEKSQAVAFWCDPISGHATLYWYRQILGQGPELLVQFQDESVVDDSQLPKDRFSAERLKGVDSTLKIQPAELGDSAMYLCASSVGEGEQFFGPGTRLTVL.

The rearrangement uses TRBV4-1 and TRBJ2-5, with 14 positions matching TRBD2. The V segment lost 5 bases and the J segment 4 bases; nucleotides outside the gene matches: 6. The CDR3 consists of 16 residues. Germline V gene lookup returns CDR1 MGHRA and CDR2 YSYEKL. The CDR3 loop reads CASSKGLAGVAETQYF. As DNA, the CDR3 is TGCGCCAGCAGCAAGGGACTAGCGGGAGTGGCAGAGACCCAGTACTTC.

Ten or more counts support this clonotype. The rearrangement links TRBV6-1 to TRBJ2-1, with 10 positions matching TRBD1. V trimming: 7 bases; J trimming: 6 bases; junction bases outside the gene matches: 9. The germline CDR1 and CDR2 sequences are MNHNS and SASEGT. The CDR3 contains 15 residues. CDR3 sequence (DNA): TGTGCCAGCAACGGAAGGGACAGGGGCTCCAATGAGCAGTTCTTC. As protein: CASNGRDRGSNEQFF.

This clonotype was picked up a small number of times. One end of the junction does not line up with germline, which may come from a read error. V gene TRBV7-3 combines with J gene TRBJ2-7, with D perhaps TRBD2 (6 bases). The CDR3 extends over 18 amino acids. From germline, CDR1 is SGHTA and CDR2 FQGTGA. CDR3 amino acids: CASSSSWEAGRDSYAQYF. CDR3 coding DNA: TGTGCTAGCAGCTCATCATGGGAGGCGGGACGGGATTCTTACGCGCAGTACTTC.

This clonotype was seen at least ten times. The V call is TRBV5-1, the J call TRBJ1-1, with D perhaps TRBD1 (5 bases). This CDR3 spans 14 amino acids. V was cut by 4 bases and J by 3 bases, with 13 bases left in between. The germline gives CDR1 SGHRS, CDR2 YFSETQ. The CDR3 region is CASSRGGDDTEAFF. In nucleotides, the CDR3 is TGCGCCAGCAGCCGCGGAGGGGACGACACTGAAGCTTTCTTT.

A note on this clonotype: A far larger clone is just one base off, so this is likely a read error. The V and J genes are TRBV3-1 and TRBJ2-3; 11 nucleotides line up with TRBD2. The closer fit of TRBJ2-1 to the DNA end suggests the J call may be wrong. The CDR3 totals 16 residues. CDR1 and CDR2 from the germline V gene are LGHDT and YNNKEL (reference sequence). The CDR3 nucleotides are TGTGCCAGCAGCCCGGACTTAGCGGGAGGGTTGAGGGAGCAGTTCTTC. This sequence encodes CASSPDLAGGLREQFF.

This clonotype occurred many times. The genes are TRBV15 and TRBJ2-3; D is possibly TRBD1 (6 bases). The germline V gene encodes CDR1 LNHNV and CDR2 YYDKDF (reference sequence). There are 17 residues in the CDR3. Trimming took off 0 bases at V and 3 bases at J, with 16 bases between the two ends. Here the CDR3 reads CATSRDPDSLRTDTQYF. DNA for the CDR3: TGTGCCACCAGCAGAGACCCGGACAGCCTCCGGACAGATACGCAGTATTTT.

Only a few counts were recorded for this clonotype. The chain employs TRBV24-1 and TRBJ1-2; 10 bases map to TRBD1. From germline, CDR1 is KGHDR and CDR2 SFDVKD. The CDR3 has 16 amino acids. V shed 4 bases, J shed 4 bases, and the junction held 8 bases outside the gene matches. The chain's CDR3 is CATSDPTGQGIYGYTF. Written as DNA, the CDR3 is TGTGCCACCAGTGACCCAACGGGACAGGGGATCTATGGCTACACCTTC.

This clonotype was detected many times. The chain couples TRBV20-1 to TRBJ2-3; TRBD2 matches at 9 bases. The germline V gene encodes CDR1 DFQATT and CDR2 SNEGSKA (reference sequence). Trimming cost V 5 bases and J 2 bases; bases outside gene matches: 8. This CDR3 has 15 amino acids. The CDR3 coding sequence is TGCAGTGCTGGCGGGAGGGCCGTGAACACAGATACGCAGTATTTT. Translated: CSAGGRAVNTDTQYF.

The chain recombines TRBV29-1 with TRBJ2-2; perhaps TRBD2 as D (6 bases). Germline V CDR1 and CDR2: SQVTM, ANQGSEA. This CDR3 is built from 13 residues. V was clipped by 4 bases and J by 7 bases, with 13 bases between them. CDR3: CSVGRDRGGELFF. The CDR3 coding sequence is TGCAGCGTTGGGAGGGATCGAGGCGGGGAGCTGTTTTTT.

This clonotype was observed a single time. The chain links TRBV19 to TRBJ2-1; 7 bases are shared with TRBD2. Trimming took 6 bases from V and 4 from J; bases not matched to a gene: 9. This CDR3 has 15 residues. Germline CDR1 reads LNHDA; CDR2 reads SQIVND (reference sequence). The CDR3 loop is CASSFIAGAYNEQFF. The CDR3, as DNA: TGTGCCAGTAGCTTCATAGCGGGCGCTTACAATGAGCAGTTCTTC. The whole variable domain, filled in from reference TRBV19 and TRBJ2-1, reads DGGITQSPKYLFRKEGQNVTLSCEQNLNHDAMYWYRQDPGQGLRLIYYSQIVNDFQKGDIAEGYSVSREKKESFPLTVTSAQKNPTAFYLCASSFIAGAYNEQFFGPGTRLTVL.

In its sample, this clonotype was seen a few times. CDR3 amino acids: CSARALSSSYNEQFF. The CDR3 DNA sequence: TGCAGTGCTAGAGCTTTGAGTAGCTCCTACAATGAGCAGTTCTTC. The chain links TRBV20-1 to TRBJ2-1; unclear D gene. The V and J ends lost 1 base and 0 bases respectively, with 10 bases between them. This CDR3 region has 15 residues. CDR1 DFQATT and CDR2 SNEGSKA come from the germline V gene (reference sequence).